This T cell receptor beta chain derives from a study of blood T cell repertoires in COVID-19. The method was immunoSEQ multiplex PCR; TCRdb's version includes in-frame clones alone and lacks a portion of them. The table records roughly 180,000 clones, less than 85% of them present only once. V lost 5 bases and J lost 3, with 13 bases in between. The CDR3 is 14 residues long. CDR1 SGHRS and CDR2 YFSETQ come from the germline V gene. This clone was observed a few times. The receptor's source is a man between 60 and 75 years old who had recovered from COVID-19. V usage is TRBV5-1 and J usage is TRBJ2-3; possible D gene TRBD2, 7 bases. The sequenced sample consisted of PBMCs or T cells enriched from blood (not recorded which). CDR3 in amino acids: CASRVGGLTDTQYF. The CDR3 DNA reads as TGCGCCAGCAGGGTCGGGGGGCTAACAGATACGCAGTATTTT.